This record covers a single T cell receptor beta chain. Other DNA sequences in this specimen translate into the identical CDR3. The sample originates from a study of blood T cell repertoires in COVID-19. Across the whole study: From the United States, Italy and Spain came samples of acute and convalescent COVID-19. The cDNA or gDNA used as material had been derived from T cells, B-cell-depleted T cells, or PBMCs.

Authors' analysis steps: Nucleated cell counts were estimated from reference gene primer amplification. Method: immunoSEQ multiplex PCR; TCRdb's copy keeps in-frame clones and lacks some. V and J calls and clone size are as listed in that table; D and trimming were resolved from the DNA. The table lists 150,000 to 200,000 clones, approximately 83% of them singletons, with roughly 9.1% in the top ten. The CDR3 consists of 13 residues. Germline V gene data show CDR1 as MNHEY and CDR2 as SVGAGI. The ends were cut back, 5 bases at V and 1 base at J, with 8 bases in the middle. Material: peripheral blood. The V call is TRBV6-5, the J call TRBJ1-1; D gene ambiguous. The origin of this receptor is a man aged 45-60 years with active or convalescent COVID-19. Here the CDR3 DNA reads TGTGCCAGCAGTCCCGGGAGGAACACTGAAGCTTTCTTT. Its protein is CASSPGRNTEAFF.